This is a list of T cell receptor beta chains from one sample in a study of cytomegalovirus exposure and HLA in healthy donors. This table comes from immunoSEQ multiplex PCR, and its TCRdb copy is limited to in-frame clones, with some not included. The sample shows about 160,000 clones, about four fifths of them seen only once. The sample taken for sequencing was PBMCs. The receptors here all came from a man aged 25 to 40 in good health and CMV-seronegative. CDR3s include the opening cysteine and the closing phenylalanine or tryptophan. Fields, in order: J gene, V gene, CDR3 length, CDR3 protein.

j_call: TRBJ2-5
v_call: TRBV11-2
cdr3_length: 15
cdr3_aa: CASSLEGAYQETQYF

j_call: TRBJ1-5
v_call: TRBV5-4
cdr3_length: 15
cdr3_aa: CASSLAGQPNQPQHF

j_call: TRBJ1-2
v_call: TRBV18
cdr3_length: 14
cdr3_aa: CASSPSPGGYGYTF

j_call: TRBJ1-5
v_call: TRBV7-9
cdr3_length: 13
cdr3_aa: CASSGQGFQPQHF

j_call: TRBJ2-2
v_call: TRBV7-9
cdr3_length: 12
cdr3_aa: CASSFSGGELFF

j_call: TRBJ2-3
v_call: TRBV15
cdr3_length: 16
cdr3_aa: CATSRGSGSFTDTQYF

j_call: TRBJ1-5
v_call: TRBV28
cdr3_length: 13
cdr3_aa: CATRGDSNQPQHF

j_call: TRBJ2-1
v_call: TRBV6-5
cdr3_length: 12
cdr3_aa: CASSYSSSHLFF

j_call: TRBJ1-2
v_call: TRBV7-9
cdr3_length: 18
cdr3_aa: CASSFFLPWTGSYYGYTF

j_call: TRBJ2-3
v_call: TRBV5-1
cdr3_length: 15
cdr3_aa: CASSLTSGGTDTQYF

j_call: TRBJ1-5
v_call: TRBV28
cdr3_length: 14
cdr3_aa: CASKVGGVGQPQHF

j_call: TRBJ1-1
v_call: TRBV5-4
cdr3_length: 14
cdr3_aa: CASSTGGVNTEAFF

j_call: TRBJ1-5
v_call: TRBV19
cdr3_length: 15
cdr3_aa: CASSINRAEGQPQHF

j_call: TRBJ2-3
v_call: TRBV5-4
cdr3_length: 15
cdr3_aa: CASSLLAGRTDTQYF

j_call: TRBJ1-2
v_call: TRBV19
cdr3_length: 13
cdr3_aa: CASSRQGTYGYTF

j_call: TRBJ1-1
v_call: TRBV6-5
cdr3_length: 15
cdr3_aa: CASSYSGQGGREAFF

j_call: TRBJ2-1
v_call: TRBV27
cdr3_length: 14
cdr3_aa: CASSLSEGINEQFF

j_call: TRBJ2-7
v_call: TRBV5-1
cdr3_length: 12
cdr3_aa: CASSVGAYEQYF

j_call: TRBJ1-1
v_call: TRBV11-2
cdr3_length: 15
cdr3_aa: CASSLGGSLNTEAFF

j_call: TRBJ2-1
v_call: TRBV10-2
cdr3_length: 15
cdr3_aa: CASRVTSGRHNEQFF

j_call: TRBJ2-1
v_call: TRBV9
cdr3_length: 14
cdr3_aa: CASSVEWLAGEQFF

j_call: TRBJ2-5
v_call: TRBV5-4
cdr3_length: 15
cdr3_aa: CASRRQAGGQETQYF

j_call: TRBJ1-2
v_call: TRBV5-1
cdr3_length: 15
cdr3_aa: CASSLGVGTGYGYTF

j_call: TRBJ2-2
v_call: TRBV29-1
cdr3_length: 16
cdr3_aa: CSVEAGLADRGGELFF

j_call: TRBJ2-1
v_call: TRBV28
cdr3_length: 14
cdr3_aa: CASRRLAGLNEQFF

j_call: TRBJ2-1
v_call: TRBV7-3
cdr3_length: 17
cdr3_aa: CASSFSLDRGSYNEQFF

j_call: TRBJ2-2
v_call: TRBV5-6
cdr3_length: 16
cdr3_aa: CASSRLGQGGTGELFF

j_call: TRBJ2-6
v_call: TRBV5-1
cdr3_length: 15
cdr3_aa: CASSLLSSGANVLTF

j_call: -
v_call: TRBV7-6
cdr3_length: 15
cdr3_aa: CASSQVGQGSYEQYF

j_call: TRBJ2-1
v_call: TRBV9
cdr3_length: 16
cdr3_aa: CASSVLGLASYNEQFF

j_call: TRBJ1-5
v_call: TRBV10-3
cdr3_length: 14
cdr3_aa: CAINSGQGNQPQHF

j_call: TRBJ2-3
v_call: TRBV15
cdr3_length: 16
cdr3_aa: CATSRELAVVGDTQYF

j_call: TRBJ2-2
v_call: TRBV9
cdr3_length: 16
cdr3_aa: CASSGTGTVVTGELFF

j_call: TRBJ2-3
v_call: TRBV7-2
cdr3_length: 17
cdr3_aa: CASSPRRTSGSTDTQYF

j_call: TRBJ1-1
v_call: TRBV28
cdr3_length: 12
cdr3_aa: CASSPGLFEAFF

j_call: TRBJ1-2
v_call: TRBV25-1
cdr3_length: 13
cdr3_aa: CASRDRGFDGYTF

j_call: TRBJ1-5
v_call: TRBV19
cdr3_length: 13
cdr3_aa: CASSINRDQPQHF

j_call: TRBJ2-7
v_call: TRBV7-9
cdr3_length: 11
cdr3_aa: CASSYTYEQYF

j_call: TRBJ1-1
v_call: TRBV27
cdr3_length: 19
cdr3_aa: CASSLEAGRGIGKYTEAFF

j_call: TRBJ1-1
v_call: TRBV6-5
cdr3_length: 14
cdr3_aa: CASRTGGEGTEAFF

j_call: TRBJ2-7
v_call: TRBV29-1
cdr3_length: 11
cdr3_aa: CSAKLTYEQYF

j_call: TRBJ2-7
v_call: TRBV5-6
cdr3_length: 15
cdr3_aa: CASSSETSFAYEQYF

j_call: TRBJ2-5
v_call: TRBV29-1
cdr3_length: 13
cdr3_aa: CSVPSPSQETQYF

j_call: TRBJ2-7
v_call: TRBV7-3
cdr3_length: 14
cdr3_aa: CASREPGESYEQYF

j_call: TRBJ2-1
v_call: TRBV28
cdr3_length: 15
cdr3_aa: CASYAWGGPYNEQFF

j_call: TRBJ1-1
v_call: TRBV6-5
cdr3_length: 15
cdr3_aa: CASSPRQGGNTEAFF

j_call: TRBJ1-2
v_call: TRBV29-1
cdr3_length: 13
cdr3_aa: CSVVGGGVYGYTF

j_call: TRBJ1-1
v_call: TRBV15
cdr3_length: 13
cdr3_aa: CATSSTWTGQPFF

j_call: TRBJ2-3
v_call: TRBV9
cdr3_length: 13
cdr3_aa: CASSVAGTDTQYF